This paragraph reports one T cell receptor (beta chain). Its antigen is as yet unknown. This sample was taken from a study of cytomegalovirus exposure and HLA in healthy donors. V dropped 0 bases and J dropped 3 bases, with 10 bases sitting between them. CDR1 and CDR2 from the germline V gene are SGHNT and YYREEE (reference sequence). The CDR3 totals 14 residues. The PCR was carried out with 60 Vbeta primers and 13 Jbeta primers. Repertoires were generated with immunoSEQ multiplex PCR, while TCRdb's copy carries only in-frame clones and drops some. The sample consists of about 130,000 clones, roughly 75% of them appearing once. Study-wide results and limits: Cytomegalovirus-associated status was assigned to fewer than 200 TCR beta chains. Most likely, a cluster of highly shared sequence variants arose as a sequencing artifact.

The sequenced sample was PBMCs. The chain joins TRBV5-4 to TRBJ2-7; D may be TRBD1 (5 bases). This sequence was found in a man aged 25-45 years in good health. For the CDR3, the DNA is TGTGCCAGCAGCTTGGATGGCAGGGACTACGAGCAGTACTTC. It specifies CASSLDGRDYEQYF.